This T cell receptor beta chain was retrieved from a study of shared clonotypes between healthy human individuals. Study-level background: Donor composition was a couple of women and a few men, aged 18 to 49.

CD45RA+ naive and CD45RA-negative memory subsets were separated from CD4+ cells. Details on this clone: Antigen unknown.

Repertoires were generated with immunoSEQ multiplex PCR, while TCRdb's copy carries only in-frame clones and drops some. The table lists some 2,000,000 clones, 90% to 96% of them singletons. The CDR3 runs to 13 residues. Germline V gene data show CDR1 as PRHDT and CDR2 as FYEKMQ (reference sequence). V was cut by 5 bases and J by 3 bases, with 10 bases left in between. The study's findings and limits: Specimens sampled were limited to blood, with tissue repertoires likely differing. Across subsets, estimated richness was generally greater for naive than for memory populations.

The sample taken for sequencing was naive CD4+ T cells sorted from blood. Indicated subset: CD45RA+ positively selected. This clonotype originated in a man younger than 35 in good health. The chain is built from TRBV13 and TRBJ1-1; D gene unclear. CDR3 residues: CASSRPLDTEAFF. DNA of the CDR3: TGTGCCAGCAGCCGACCATTGGACACTGAAGCTTTCTTT.